This TCR beta chain was captured by sequencing in a study of CD8 T cells in ankylosing spondylitis. Study-level findings and limits: Typical of ankylosing spondylitis blood, it appeared, was a TCR beta motif of roughly eight highly homologous variants. The clones that were linked to disease were reported to be significantly enriched in matched synovial fluid samples from ankylosing spondylitis patients.

TCRdb processed the 5' RACE reads anew with MiXCR; each CDR3 protein has one entry. The sample yields around 480,000 distinct CDR3 sequences, roughly 17% seen once. This CDR3 region has 14 residues. Germline CDR1 and CDR2: SGHAT and FQNNGV. With 4 bases removed from V and 0 bases from J, the gap between germline ends came to 8 bases. As concerns this clonotype: Its specificity is unknown.

The sequencing sample was made of blood, either unsorted or a sorted T cell fraction (not recorded which). The chain links TRBV11-2 to TRBJ2-3; no definite D call. The TCR sequence derives from a male donor with ankylosing spondylitis. The CDR3 loop reads CASSSGWSTDTQYF. The CDR3 nucleotides are TGTGCCAGCAGCTCCGGGTGGAGCACAGATACGCAGTATTTT.